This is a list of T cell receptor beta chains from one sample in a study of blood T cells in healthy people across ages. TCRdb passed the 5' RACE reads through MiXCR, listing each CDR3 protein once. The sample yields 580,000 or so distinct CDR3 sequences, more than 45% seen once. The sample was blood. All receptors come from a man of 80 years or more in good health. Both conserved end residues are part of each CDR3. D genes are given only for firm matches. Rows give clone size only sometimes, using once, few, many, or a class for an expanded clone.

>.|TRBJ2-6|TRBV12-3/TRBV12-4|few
CASTGPPSGANVLTF
TGTGCCAGCACCGGGCCCCCCTCTGGGGCCAACGTCCTGACTTTC
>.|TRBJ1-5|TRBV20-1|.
CSATFRGDAGNQPQHF
TGCAGTGCCACGTTCCGGGGGGACGCGGGCAATCAGCCCCAGCATTTT
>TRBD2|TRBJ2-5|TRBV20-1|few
CSARGTSGNQETQYF
TGCAGTGCTAGAGGGACTAGCGGGAACCAAGAGACCCAGTACTTC
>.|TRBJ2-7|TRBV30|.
CAWSAAGIYYEQYF
TGTGCCTGGAGTGCAGCGGGTATCTACTACGAGCAGTACTTC
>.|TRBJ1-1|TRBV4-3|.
CASSQGLSNTEAFF
TGCGCCAGCAGCCAAGGACTGTCGAACACTGAAGCTTTCTTT
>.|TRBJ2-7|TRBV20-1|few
CSATRPRGTYEQYF
TGCAGTGCTACCAGACCAAGGGGAACCTACGAGCAGTACTTC
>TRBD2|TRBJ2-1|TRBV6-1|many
CASSGLAGGLYRYNEQFF
TGTGCCAGCAGTGGACTAGCGGGAGGCCTTTACCGTTACAATGAGCAGTTCTTC
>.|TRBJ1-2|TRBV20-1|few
CSAKRMGGNYGYTF
TGCAGTGCTAAACGTATGGGGGGTAACTATGGCTACACCTTC
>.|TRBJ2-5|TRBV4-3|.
CASSQDLAPQETQYF
TGCGCCAGCAGCCAAGATCTGGCACCGCAAGAGACCCAGTACTTC
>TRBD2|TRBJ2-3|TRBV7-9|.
CASSASTSGTQYF
TGTGCCAGCAGCGCTTCGACTAGCGGTACGCAGTATTTT
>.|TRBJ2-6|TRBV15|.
CATTRSPSGANVLTF
TGTGCCACCACGCGAAGTCCCTCTGGGGCCAACGTCCTGACTTTC
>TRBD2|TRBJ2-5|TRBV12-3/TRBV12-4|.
CASSYGLADIGETQYF
TGTGCCAGCAGCTACGGACTAGCGGACATCGGAGAGACCCAGTACTTC
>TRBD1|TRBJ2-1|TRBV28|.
CASKSSGTGSLEQFF
TGTGCCAGCAAAAGCTCCGGGACAGGGTCCCTTGAGCAGTTCTTC
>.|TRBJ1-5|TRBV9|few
CASSGPGGQQPQHF
TGTGCCAGCAGTGGACCCGGGGGCCAACAGCCCCAGCATTTT
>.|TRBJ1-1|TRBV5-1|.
CASSSEMNTEAFF
TGCGCCAGCAGCTCAGAGATGAACACTGAAGCTTTCTTT
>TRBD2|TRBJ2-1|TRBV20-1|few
CSARGSSGRASNEQFF
TGCAGTGCTAGAGGGAGTAGCGGGAGGGCCAGCAATGAGCAGTTCTTC
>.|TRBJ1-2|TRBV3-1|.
CASSAYGGYGYTF
TGTGCCAGCAGCGCCTACGGGGGCTATGGCTACACCTTC
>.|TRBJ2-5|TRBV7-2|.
CASSSDISGKTQYF
TGTGCCAGCAGCTCGGACATATCGGGAAAGACCCAGTACTTC
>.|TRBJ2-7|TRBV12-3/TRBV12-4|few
CASSLGGQIYEQYF
TGTGCCAGCAGTTTAGGCGGACAGATCTACGAGCAGTACTTC
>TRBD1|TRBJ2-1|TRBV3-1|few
CASSQDRAGGEQFF
TGTGCCAGCAGCCAAGATCGGGCAGGGGGTGAGCAGTTCTTC
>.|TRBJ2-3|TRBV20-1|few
CSARGPIDTQYF
TGCAGTGCTAGAGGACCCATCGATACGCAGTATTTT
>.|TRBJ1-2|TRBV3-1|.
CASSLPGEGYGYTF
TGTGCCAGCAGCCTACCCGGTGAGGGGTATGGCTACACCTTC
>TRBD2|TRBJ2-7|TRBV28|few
CASSLGGRWEQYF
TGTGCCAGCAGTTTAGGCGGGAGGTGGGAGCAGTACTTC
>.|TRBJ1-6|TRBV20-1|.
CSARDVGSPLHF
TGCAGTGCTAGGGACGTCGGGTCACCCCTCCACTTT
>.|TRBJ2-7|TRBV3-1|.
CASSQVFQGSYEQYF
TGTGCCAGCAGCCAAGTATTTCAGGGGTCCTACGAGCAGTACTTC
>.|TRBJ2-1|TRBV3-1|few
CASSQEGSGENEQFF
TGTGCCAGCAGCCAAGAGGGGTCGGGCGAGAATGAGCAGTTCTTC